These 8 T cell receptor beta chains originate from one sample sequenced in a study of cytomegalovirus exposure and HLA in healthy donors (dated by TCRdb to 2016 to 2017). The library came from the immunoSEQ multiplex PCR assay. A mixture of 60 forward primers for TCR Vbeta segments and 13 reverse primers for TCR Jbeta segments was used in the multiplex PCR. TCRdb obtained this table from immuneACCESS and retained in-frame rearrangements with V and J assigned. These tables miss some clones; where compared with another copy, unresolved V genes account for less than half of the shortfall, and the remainder is unexplained. For this sample the table gives around 70,000 clones, of which 80% to 90% were detected only once. The ten largest clones take up 2% of the sample. Sequenced sample: PBMCs. The origin of the receptors is a woman in her twenties or thirties in good health and CMV-seronegative.

The chain employs TRBV9 and TRBJ2-7; 9 bases map to TRBD1. The CDR3 totals 15 residues. With 0 bases clipped from V and 2 bases from J, the junction kept 3 bases outside the gene matches. Per germline, CDR1 SGDLS and CDR2 YYNGEE. CDR3 region: CASSVDGQGTYEQYF. Written as DNA, the CDR3 is TGTGCCAGCAGCGTAGACGGACAGGGGACCTACGAGCAGTACTTC.

This chain links TRBV20-1 with TRBJ2-5, with a possible D match to TRBD2 (6 bases). Deletions cut 7 bases from V and 4 bases from J, with 10 bases between. Looked up from germline, CDR1 is DFQATT and CDR2 is SNEGSKA (reference sequence). CDR3 length equals 11 residues. Here the CDR3 reads CSVRERETQYF. The CDR3 DNA reads TGCAGTGTACGGGAGCGAGAGACCCAGTACTTC.

The chain uses TRBV28 and TRBJ1-1; D may be TRBD1 (6 bases). The ends were cut back, 5 bases at V and 4 bases at J, with 17 bases in the middle. The CDR3 sequence is 15 residues long. Per germline, CDR1 MDHEN and CDR2 SYDVKM. CDR3 in DNA: TGTGCCAGCAGTCCCCCGAACAGGGAAGTCACTGAAGCTTTCTTT. Amino acids: CASSPPNREVTEAFF.

V and J are TRBV7-9 and TRBJ2-7; D gene ambiguous. CDR1 is SEHNR and CDR2 is FQNEAQ in the germline V gene (reference sequence). Trimming pared 5 bases from V and 4 bases from J, leaving 12 bases between. The CDR3 covers 13 residues. In DNA, the CDR3 is TGTGCCAGCAGCAAATTCACAGTGTACGAGCAGTACTTC. Protein: CASSKFTVYEQYF.

This CDR3 reads CASSFGTRTDTQYF. In DNA form, the CDR3 reads TGTGCCAGCAGCTTCGGGACTAGGACAGATACGCAGTATTTT. This sequence joins TRBV5-4 and TRBJ2-3; TRBD2 aligns across 8 bases. This CDR3 has 14 amino acids. Germline lookup yields CDR1 SGHNT and CDR2 YYREEE (reference sequence). The junction had 2 bases not matched to a gene; V was cut back by 2 bases and J by 3 bases.

As DNA, the CDR3 is TGTGCCAGCAGTCCCTCGAGGGGCAATCAGCCCCAGCATTTT. It yields the protein CASSPSRGNQPQHF. J is TRBJ1-5 and V is TRBV6-5, with D hard to call. Germline loops: CDR1 MNHEY, CDR2 SVGAGI. The CDR3 has 14 residues. V shed 5 bases and J shed 2 bases, with 10 bases lying between them.

This rearrangement joins TRBV11-2 to TRBJ2-1; 11 bases line up with TRBD1. The germline V gene has CDR1 SGHAT and CDR2 FQNNGV. The CDR3 contains 14 residues. V lost 3 bases and J lost 7; bases outside the gene matches: 2. DNA for the CDR3: TGTGCCAGCAGCTTGGACAGGGGGCGGAATGAGCAGTTCTTC. Protein product: CASSLDRGRNEQFF.

The rearrangement links TRBV5-1 to TRBJ1-1; 10 positions agree with TRBD1. Germline V lookup: CDR1 SGHRS, CDR2 YFSETQ. J lost 1 base, V lost 4 bases, and 7 bases had no gene match. CDR3 length: 16 amino acids. Here the CDR3 DNA reads TGCGCCAGCAGCCAGGGACAGGGGTCTGGGAACACTGAAGCTTTCTTT. Protein: CASSQGQGSGNTEAFF.